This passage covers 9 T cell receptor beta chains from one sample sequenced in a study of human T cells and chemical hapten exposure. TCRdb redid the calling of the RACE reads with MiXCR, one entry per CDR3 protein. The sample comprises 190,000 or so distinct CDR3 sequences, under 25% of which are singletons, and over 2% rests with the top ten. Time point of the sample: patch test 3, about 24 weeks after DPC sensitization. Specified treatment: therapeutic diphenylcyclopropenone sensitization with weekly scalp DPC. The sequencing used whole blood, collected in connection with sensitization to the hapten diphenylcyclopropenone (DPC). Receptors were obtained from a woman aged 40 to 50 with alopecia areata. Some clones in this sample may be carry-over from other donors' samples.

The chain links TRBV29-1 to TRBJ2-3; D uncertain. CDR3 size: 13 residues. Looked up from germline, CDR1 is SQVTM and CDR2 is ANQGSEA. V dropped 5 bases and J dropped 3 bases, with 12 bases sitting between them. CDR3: CSVKRDGTDTQYF. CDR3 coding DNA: TGCAGCGTTAAAAGGGATGGGACAGATACGCAGTATTTT.

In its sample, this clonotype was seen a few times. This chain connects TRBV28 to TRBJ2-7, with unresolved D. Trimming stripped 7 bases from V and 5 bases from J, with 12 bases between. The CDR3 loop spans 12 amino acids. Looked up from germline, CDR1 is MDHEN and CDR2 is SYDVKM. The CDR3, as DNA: TGTGCCAGCAAGGACGAGTGGAACGAGCAGTACTTC. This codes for CASKDEWNEQYF.

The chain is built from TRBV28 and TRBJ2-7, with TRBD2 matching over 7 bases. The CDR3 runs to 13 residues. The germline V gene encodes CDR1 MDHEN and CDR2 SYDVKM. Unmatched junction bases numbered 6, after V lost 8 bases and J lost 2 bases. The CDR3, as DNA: TGTGCCAGCCTGCGGGAGCGGCCCTACGAGCAGTACTTC. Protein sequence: CASLRERPYEQYF.

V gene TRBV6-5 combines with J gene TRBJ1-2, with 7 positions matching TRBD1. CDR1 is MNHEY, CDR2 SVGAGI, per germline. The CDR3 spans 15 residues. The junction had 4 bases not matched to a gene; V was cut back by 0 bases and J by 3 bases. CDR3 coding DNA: TGTGCCAGCAGTTACTCGACAGGGCTTCACTATGGCTACACCTTC. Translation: CASSYSTGLHYGYTF.

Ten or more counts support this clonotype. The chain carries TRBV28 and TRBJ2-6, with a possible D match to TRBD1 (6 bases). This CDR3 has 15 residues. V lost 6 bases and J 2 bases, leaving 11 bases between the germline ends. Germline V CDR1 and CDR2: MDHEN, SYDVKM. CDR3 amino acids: CASSLAGAGANVLTF. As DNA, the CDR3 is TGTGCCAGCAGCTTAGCAGGGGCTGGGGCCAACGTCCTGACTTTC.

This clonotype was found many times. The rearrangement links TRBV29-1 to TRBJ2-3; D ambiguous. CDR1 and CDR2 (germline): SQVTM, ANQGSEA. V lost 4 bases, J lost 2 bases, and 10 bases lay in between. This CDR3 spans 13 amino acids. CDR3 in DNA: TGCAGCGTTGCAATTCGGCCCACAGATACGCAGTATTTT. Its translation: CSVAIRPTDTQYF.

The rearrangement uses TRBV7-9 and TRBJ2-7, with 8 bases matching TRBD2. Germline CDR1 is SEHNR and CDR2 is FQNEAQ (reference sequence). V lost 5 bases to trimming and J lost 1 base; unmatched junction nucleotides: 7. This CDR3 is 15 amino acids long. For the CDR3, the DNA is TGTGCCAGCAGCCCCAGCGGGAGAGGATCCTACGAGCAGTACTTC. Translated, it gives CASSPSGRGSYEQYF.

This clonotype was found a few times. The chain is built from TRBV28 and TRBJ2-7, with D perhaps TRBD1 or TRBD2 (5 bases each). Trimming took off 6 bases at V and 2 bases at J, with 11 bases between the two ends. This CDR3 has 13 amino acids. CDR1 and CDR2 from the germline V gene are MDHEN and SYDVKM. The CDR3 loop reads CASRAGAPYEQYF. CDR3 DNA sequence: TGTGCCAGCAGGGCCGGGGCTCCCTACGAGCAGTACTTC.

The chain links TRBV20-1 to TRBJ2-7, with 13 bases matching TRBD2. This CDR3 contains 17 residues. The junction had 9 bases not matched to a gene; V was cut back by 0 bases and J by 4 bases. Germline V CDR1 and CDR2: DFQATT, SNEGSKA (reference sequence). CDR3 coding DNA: TGCAGTGCTAGAGATGTACTAGCGGGAGGGATCTTGTACGAGCAGTACTTC. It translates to CSARDVLAGGILYEQYF.